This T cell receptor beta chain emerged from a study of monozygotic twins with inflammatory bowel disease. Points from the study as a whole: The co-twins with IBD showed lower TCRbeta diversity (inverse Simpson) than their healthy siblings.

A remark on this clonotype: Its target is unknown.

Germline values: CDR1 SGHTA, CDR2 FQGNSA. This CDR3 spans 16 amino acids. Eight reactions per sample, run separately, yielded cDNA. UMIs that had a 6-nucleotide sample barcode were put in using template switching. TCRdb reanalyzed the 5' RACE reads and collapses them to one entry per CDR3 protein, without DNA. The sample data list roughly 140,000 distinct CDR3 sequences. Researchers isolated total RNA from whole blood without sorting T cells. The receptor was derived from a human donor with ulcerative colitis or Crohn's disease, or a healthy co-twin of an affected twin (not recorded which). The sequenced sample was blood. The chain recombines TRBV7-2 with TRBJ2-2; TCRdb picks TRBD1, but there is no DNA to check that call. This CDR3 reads CASRLPGQGYSGELFF.